This TCR beta chain was sequenced in a study of blood T cell repertoires in COVID-19. TCRdb's copy holds only in-frame clones and misses some; the assay was immunoSEQ multiplex PCR. The table has 45,000 to 50,000 clones, over 80% seen once. Trimming shortened V by 1 base and J by 14 bases, and 15 bases separated the two germline ends. The V gene's germline CDR1 is MNHNS and CDR2 SASEGT. This CDR3 has 14 residues. The sample consisted of peripheral blood. The chain recombines TRBV6-1 with TRBJ1-6; D may be TRBD1 (6 bases). The receptor comes from a man older than 75 in a cohort sampled during active COVID-19. CDR3 sequence: CASSEDHRGTSLHF. The CDR3 DNA sequence: TGTGCCAGCAGTGAAGATCATAGAGGGACATCCCTCCACTTT.